This T cell receptor (beta chain) was recovered during a study of long-term antiretroviral therapy in people with HIV. Whole-study findings and limits: Blood in the study was drawn between the mid-2000s and the late 2010s, possibly under older ART regimens, which may be less effective than current ones. All time points showed a repertoire dominated by clones expanded before ART.

Assay version v3.0 of immunoSEQ was used, and it was run at survey level. The table came from immunoSEQ multiplex PCR; TCRdb's copy has only in-frame clones and leaves some out. The top ten clones hold around 3.2% of a sample with around 35,000 clones, around 97% of them seen once. Trimming left V 5 bases short and J 4 bases short, with 15 bases between. The CDR3 extends over 15 amino acids. Germline-derived CDR1 and CDR2 are SGHNT and YENEEA. As for this clone: The antigen is unknown.

Participants living with HIV all received treatment in the United States. The material was unsorted PBMCs, obtained 6.9 years after starting antiretroviral therapy. V gene TRBV11-3 combines with J gene TRBJ2-1; tentative D call: TRBD2 (6 bases). The sequence was collected from a man aged 25-45 years with HIV. The CDR3 spells CASSQGGPLYNEQFF. The CDR3, as DNA: TGTGCCAGCAGCCAAGGAGGGCCTCTATACAATGAGCAGTTCTTC.